Sequencing of this T cell receptor beta chain was carried out in a study of blood T cell repertoires in COVID-19. The overall study: Nucleic acid was either cDNA or gDNA, and it came from T cells, B-cell-depleted T cells, or PBMCs.

The CDR3 runs to 14 residues. The germline V and J ends were trimmed by 0 bases and 3 bases, with 9 bases remaining between them. The germline gives CDR1 SEHNR, CDR2 FQNEAQ (reference sequence). TCRdb keeps only in-frame clones here, not all; method: immunoSEQ multiplex PCR. The data show under 250,000 clones, with roughly 88% seen just once and over 15% held by the top ten. This clonotype was obtained from a man aged 50 or older with COVID-19, enrolled during active disease. The chain carries TRBV7-9 and TRBJ2-7; D gene uncertain. Sequencing was done on a sample of peripheral blood. CDR3 protein: CASSLAGEFYEQYF. For the CDR3, the DNA is TGTGCCAGCAGCTTAGCAGGAGAATTCTACGAGCAGTACTTC.